The 26 T cell receptor beta chains below all came from one sample that was sequenced in a study of blood T cell repertoires in COVID-19. This table comes from immunoSEQ multiplex PCR, and its TCRdb copy is limited to in-frame clones, with some not included. The table has approximately 44,000 clones, around 80% seen once. Sample: peripheral blood. These receptors came from a human donor in a cohort sampled during active COVID-19.

This chain connects TRBV25-1 to TRBJ1-2; D might be TRBD1 (5 bases). This CDR3 is 12 amino acids long. Trimming pared 5 bases from V and 5 bases from J, leaving 9 bases between. CDR1 is MGHDK, CDR2 SYGVNS, per germline. CDR3 protein: CASSSPGYGYTF. In nucleotides, the CDR3 is TGTGCCAGCAGTTCGCCAGGGTATGGCTACACCTTC.

This chain links TRBV7-2 with TRBJ2-1; 13 positions agree with TRBD2. This CDR3 has 14 amino acids. V was pared by 4 bases and J by 12 bases, with 6 bases of the junction left unmatched. CDR1 is SGHTA, CDR2 FQGNSA, per germline. The CDR3 region has the DNA TGTGCCAGCAGCTCCCGGACTAGCGGGGGCAGGCAGTTCTTC. It codes for CASSSRTSGGRQFF.

For the CDR3, the DNA is TGTGCCAGCAGCCGCCAGGGGGCTAACTATGGCTACACCTTC. The encoded protein is CASSRQGANYGYTF. The chain joins TRBV5-8 to TRBJ1-2, with 7 bases that match TRBD1. The ends lost 4 bases at V and 0 bases at J; junction bases unmatched: 3. The V gene's germline CDR1 is SGHTS and CDR2 YDEGEE. The CDR3 spans 14 residues.

The chain uses TRBV29-1 and TRBJ2-5; 14 bases line up with TRBD2. Germline V gene data show CDR1 as SQVTM and CDR2 as ANQGSEA. The CDR3 spans 14 residues. The junction had 5 bases not matched to a gene; V was cut back by 7 bases and J by 4 bases. CDR3 bases: TGCAGCGCCTGGACTAGCGGGGGGAGAGAGACCCAGTACTTC. It is translated as CSAWTSGGRETQYF.

This sequence joins TRBV19 and TRBJ2-3; 8 nucleotides line up with TRBD2. CDR3 length equals 14 residues. With V trimmed by 5 bases and J by 8 bases, 9 bases remained unmatched. CDR1 LNHDA and CDR2 SQIVND come from the germline V gene (reference sequence). CDR3 sequence (DNA): TGTGCCAGTAGTTCCCAGCGGGGGAGTCCTACGCAGTATTTT. Amino acid sequence: CASSSQRGSPTQYF.

The V and J genes are TRBV24-1 and TRBJ2-4; D possibly corresponds to TRBD1 (5 bases). The V and J ends lost 4 bases and 0 bases respectively, with 12 bases between them. In germline, CDR1 is KGHDR, CDR2 SFDVKD. The CDR3 sequence is 16 residues long. This CDR3 is CATSEDPGLAKNIQYF. CDR3 coding DNA: TGTGCCACCAGTGAAGATCCAGGGTTAGCCAAAAACATTCAGTACTTC.

This clone was observed many times. The chain joins TRBV14 to TRBJ2-7, with D perhaps matching TRBD1 (5 bases). The CDR3 length is 12 residues. The V gene lost 1 base and the J gene lost 10 bases, with 11 bases spanning the gap. Germline CDR1 is SGHDN and CDR2 is FVKESK. CDR3 amino acids: CASSQAAQGQYF. The DNA of the CDR3 is TGTGCCAGCAGCCAAGCCGCTCAGGGTCAGTACTTC.

The J gene is TRBJ2-1, the V gene TRBV7-9; 9 bases agree with TRBD2. J gave up 1 base and V 4 bases, and 8 bases lay outside the gene matches. This CDR3 comprises 17 residues. Germline lookup yields CDR1 SEHNR and CDR2 FQNEAQ (reference sequence). This CDR3 reads CASSSKTSGISYNEQFF. The CDR3 DNA reads TGTGCCAGCAGCTCAAAGACTAGCGGAATATCCTACAATGAGCAGTTCTTC.

The chain employs TRBV19 and TRBJ2-1, with 7 bases fitting TRBD1. The CDR3 runs 16 residues. Germline values: CDR1 LNHDA, CDR2 SQIVND (reference sequence). With V trimmed by 6 bases and J by 5 bases, 13 bases remained unmatched. The CDR3 DNA follows: TGTGCCAGTAGAAACTTAGGGGGCTATATCGACAATGAGCAGTTCTTC. Its translation: CASRNLGGYIDNEQFF.

The rearrangement joins TRBV5-1 to TRBJ1-6; 9 bases are a match to TRBD1. V lost 2 bases, J lost 7 bases, and 4 bases stayed unmatched. Germline assignment: CDR1 SGHRS and CDR2 YFSETQ. The CDR3 runs to 15 residues. CDR3 sequence: CASSLTGTGNSPLHF. DNA of the CDR3: TGCGCCAGCAGCTTAACCGGGACAGGGAATTCACCCCTCCACTTT.

The rearrangement links TRBV5-1 to TRBJ2-3; tentatively, D is TRBD1 (6 bases). CDR3 length: 16 amino acids. Germline-derived CDR1 and CDR2 are SGHRS and YFSETQ. V was pared by 1 base and J by 5 bases, with 17 bases between. The CDR3 reads CASSLLSGGGGDTQYF. The CDR3 DNA reads TGCGCCAGCAGCTTGCTATCCGGTGGGGGCGGAGATACGCAGTATTTT.

The rearrangement uses TRBV30 and TRBJ2-1, with 13 bases identical to TRBD2. The CDR3 runs 15 residues. Germline V gene sequence: CDR1 GTSNPN, CDR2 SVGIG (reference sequence). V shed 3 bases, J shed 9 bases, and the junction held 8 bases outside the gene matches. The CDR3 nucleotides are TGTGCCTGGAGGACTAGCGGGGGGTACCCAAGTGAGCAGTTCTTC. Amino acid sequence: CAWRTSGGYPSEQFF.

V and J are TRBV19 and TRBJ2-1, with 7 positions matching TRBD1. J gave up 12 bases and V 4 bases, and 6 bases lay outside the gene matches. This CDR3 spans 12 amino acids. Germline loops: CDR1 LNHDA, CDR2 SQIVND (reference sequence). DNA of the CDR3: TGTGCCAGTAGTAAATTCAGGGGGTGGCAGTTCTTC. Protein sequence: CASSKFRGWQFF.

This chain connects TRBV30 to TRBJ2-3; D might be TRBD1 (5 bases). With 0 bases removed from V and 1 base from J, the gap between germline ends came to 11 bases. Germline V lookup: CDR1 GTSNPN, CDR2 SVGIG (reference sequence). The CDR3 is 15 residues long. For the CDR3, the DNA is TGTGCCTGGAGTGTACCAGGGTGGGGCACAGATACGCAGTATTTT. It codes for CAWSVPGWGTDTQYF.

This rearrangement joins TRBV6-5 to TRBJ1-6; D may be TRBD1 (6 bases). Germline V lookup: CDR1 MNHEY, CDR2 SVGAGI. V dropped 6 bases and J dropped 4 bases, with 13 bases sitting between them. This CDR3 has 15 amino acids. The CDR3 is CASSTDSGYNSPLHF. CDR3 DNA sequence: TGTGCCAGCAGCACGGACAGTGGGTATAATTCACCCCTCCACTTT.

V usage is TRBV6-5 and J usage is TRBJ2-3; D uncertain. CDR1 MNHEY and CDR2 SVGAGI come from the germline V gene. The V end was cut by 5 bases, the J end by 5 bases, with 8 bases between. CDR3 length equals 12 residues. CDR3 sequence (DNA): TGTGCCAGCAGTCCTCTTAGAGATACGCAGTATTTT. Translation gives CASSPLRDTQYF.

This chain joins TRBV18 and TRBJ2-3, with D tentatively TRBD2 (6 bases). Germline V gene sequence: CDR1 KGHSH, CDR2 LQKENI. Trimming stripped 5 bases from V and 2 bases from J, with 8 bases between. The CDR3 loop spans 13 amino acids. In DNA form, the CDR3 reads TGTGCCAGCTCAGCGGGACTCACAGATACGCAGTATTTT. It encodes CASSAGLTDTQYF.

In this sample, this clone turned up once. This chain joins TRBV5-1 and TRBJ2-3, with D perhaps TRBD2 (6 bases). Trimming removed 5 bases from V and 4 bases from J, with 14 bases in between. Per germline, CDR1 SGHRS and CDR2 YFSETQ. The CDR3 contains 14 residues. Here the CDR3 DNA reads TGCGCCAGCAGTCTGGAGGGGCGTTCAGATACGCAGTATTTT. Amino acids: CASSLEGRSDTQYF. The full variable domain, completed using reference TRBV5-1 and TRBJ2-3, is KAGVTQTPRYLIKTRGQQVTLSCSPISGHRSVSWYQQTPGQGLQFLFEYFSETQRNKGNFPGRFSGRQFSNSRSEMNVSTLELGDSALYLCASSLEGRSDTQYFGPGTRLTVL.

The chain uses TRBV19 and TRBJ2-4; 7 bases align to TRBD2. There are 14 residues in the CDR3. V was pared by 5 bases and J by 6 bases, with 7 bases of the junction left unmatched. Germline assignment: CDR1 LNHDA and CDR2 SQIVND (reference sequence). CDR3 coding DNA: TGTGCCAGTAGTCCCCTTGGCGGGGGAAACATTCAGTACTTC. Translating gives CASSPLGGGNIQYF.

This clone was observed a single time. The chain joins TRBV7-9 to TRBJ2-3; 7 bases are shared with TRBD1. Germline V gives CDR1 SEHNR, CDR2 FQNEAQ (reference sequence). The CDR3 length is 15 residues. J was trimmed by 6 bases and V by 8 bases; bases with no gene match: 14. CDR3 DNA sequence: TGTGCCAGCGACGAACAGGGGCCTGCGTCCGATACGCAGTATTTT. Residues: CASDEQGPASDTQYF.

The chain uses TRBV7-8 and TRBJ1-2; 10 nucleotides align to TRBD1. V lost 1 base to trimming and J lost 2 bases; unmatched junction nucleotides: 1. Germline V CDR1 and CDR2: SGHVS, FQNEAQ. This CDR3 comprises 15 residues. This CDR3 reads CASSLGQGANYGYTF. Written as DNA, the CDR3 is TGTGCCAGCAGCTTAGGACAGGGGGCGAACTATGGCTACACCTTC. Full variable domain (outside the CDR3, taken from reference TRBV7-8 and TRBJ1-2): GAGVSQSPRYKVAKRGQDVALRCDPISGHVSLFWYQQALGQGPEFLTYFQNEAQLDKSGLPSDRFFAERPEGSVSTLKIQRTQQEDSAVYLCASSLGQGANYGYTFGSGTRLTVV.

V usage is TRBV9 and J usage is TRBJ2-1; 9 bases align to TRBD2. J was trimmed by 15 bases and V by 2 bases; bases with no gene match: 12. CDR1 is SGDLS, CDR2 YYNGEE, per germline. This CDR3 contains 14 residues. The CDR3 protein is CASSVGLAGTPLFF. CDR3 DNA: TGTGCCAGCAGCGTCGGGCTAGCGGGGACCCCCCTGTTCTTC.

The chain recombines TRBV3-1 (or the pseudogene TRBV3-2) with TRBJ1-2, with D maybe TRBD1 (5 bases). The V end was cut by 1 base, the J end by 8 bases, with 14 bases between. Germline V gives CDR1 LGHDT, CDR2 YNNKEL (reference sequence). The CDR3 extends over 14 amino acids. The DNA for the CDR3 is TGTGCCAGCAGCCAAGGGGGCCGGCAGACCGGCTACACCTTC. As protein: CASSQGGRQTGYTF.

This clone was found a few times. This chain uses TRBV2 with TRBJ1-6; the D is unclear. The germline V gene has CDR1 SNHLY and CDR2 FYNNEI. Trimming shortened V by 4 bases and J by 10 bases, and 14 bases separated the two germline ends. This CDR3 is 14 amino acids long. CDR3 nucleotides: TGTGCCAGCAGTGGAATTGCTGGAGAGTCACCCCTCCACTTT. Its protein is CASSGIAGESPLHF.

The chain carries TRBV9 and TRBJ2-2; 11 bases are shared with TRBD2. Germline trimming cut 3 bases from V and 4 bases from J; bases unmatched to any gene: 11. Germline values: CDR1 SGDLS, CDR2 YYNGEE. The CDR3 extends over 18 amino acids. CDR3 region: CASSAPISGGAVTGELFF. The CDR3 coding sequence is TGTGCCAGCAGCGCCCCAATTAGCGGGGGGGCCGTCACCGGGGAGCTGTTTTTT.

The V call is TRBV6-5, the J call TRBJ2-2, with a possible D match to TRBD1 (6 bases). The ends were cut back, 5 bases at V and 4 bases at J, with 11 bases in the middle. CDR1 MNHEY and CDR2 SVGAGI come from the germline V gene. The CDR3 loop spans 14 amino acids. The CDR3 DNA is TGTGCCAGCAGTCCGGGACAAAGCACCGGGGAGCTGTTTTTT. This codes for CASSPGQSTGELFF.